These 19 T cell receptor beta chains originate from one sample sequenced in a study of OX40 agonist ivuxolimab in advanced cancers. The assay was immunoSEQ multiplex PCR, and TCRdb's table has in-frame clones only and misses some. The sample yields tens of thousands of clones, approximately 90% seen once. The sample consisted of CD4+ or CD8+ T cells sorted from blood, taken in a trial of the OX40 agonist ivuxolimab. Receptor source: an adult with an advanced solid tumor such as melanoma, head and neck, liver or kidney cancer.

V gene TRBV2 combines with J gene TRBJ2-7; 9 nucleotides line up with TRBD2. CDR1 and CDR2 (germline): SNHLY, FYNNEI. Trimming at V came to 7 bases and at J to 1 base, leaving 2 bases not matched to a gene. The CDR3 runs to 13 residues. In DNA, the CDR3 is TGTGCCAGCACGGGACTAGCATCCTACGAGCAGTACTTC. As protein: CASTGLASYEQYF.

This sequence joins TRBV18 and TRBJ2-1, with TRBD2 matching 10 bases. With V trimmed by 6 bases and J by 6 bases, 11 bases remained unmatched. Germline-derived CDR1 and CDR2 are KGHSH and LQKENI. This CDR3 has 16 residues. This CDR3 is CASSLLFSGRTNEQFF. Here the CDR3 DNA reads TGTGCCAGCTCTCTACTCTTTAGCGGGAGGACCAATGAGCAGTTCTTC.

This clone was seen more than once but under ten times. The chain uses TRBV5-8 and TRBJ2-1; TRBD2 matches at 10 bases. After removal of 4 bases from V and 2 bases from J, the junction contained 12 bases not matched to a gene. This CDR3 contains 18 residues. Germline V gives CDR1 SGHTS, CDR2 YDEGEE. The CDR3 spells CASSPGSLAGATYNEQFF. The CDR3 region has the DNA TGTGCCAGCAGCCCTGGTAGCCTAGCGGGAGCCACCTACAATGAGCAGTTCTTC.

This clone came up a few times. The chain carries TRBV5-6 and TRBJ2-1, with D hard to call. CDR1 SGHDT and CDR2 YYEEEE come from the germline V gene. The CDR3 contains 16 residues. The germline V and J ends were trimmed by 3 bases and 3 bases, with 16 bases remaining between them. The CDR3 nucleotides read TGTGCCAGCAGCTCTAGGCTCCTGACGGGCTACAATGAGCAGTTCTTC. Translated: CASSSRLLTGYNEQFF.

CDR3 protein: CATSKEVLAKNIQYF. DNA of the CDR3: TGTGCCACCAGCAAAGAAGTTCTAGCCAAAAACATTCAGTACTTC. The chain is built from TRBV15 and TRBJ2-4; D unclear. This CDR3 region has 15 residues. V was clipped by 4 bases and J by 0 bases, with 10 bases between them. Germline lookup yields CDR1 LNHNV and CDR2 YYDKDF (reference sequence).

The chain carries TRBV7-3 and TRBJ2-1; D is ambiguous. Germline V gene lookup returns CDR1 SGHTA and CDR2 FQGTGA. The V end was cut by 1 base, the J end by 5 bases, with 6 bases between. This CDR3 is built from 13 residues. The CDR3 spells CASSLSQDNEQFF. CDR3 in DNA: TGTGCCAGCAGCTTAAGTCAGGACAATGAGCAGTTCTTC.

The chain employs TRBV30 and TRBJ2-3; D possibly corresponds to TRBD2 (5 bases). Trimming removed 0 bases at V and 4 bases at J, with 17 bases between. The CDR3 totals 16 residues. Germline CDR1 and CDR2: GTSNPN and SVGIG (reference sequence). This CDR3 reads CAWSVLAVVEADTQYF. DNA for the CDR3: TGTGCCTGGAGTGTACTTGCGGTTGTGGAGGCAGATACGCAGTATTTT.

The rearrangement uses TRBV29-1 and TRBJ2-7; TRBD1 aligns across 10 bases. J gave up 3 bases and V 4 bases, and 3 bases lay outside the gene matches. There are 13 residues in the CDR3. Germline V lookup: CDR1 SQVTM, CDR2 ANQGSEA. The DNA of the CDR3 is TGCAGCGTTGTGCGGACAGGGGGCTACGAGCAGTACTTC. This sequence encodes CSVVRTGGYEQYF.

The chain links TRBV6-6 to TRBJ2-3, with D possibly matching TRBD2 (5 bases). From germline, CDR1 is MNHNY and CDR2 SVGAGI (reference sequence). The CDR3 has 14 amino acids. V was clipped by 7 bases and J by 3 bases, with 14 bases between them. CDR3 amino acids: CASNPRLATDTQYF. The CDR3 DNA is TGTGCCAGCAACCCTCGGCTAGCAACAGATACGCAGTATTTT.

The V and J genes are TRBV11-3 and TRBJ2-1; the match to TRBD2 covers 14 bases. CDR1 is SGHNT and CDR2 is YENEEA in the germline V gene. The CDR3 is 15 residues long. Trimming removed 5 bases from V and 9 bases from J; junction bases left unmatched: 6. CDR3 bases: TGTGCCAGCAGCCTGACTAGCGGGAGGGCGGGTGAGCAGTTCTTC. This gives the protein CASSLTSGRAGEQFF. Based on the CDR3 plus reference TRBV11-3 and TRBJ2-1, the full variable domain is EAGVVQSPRYKIIEKKQPVAFWCNPISGHNTLYWYLQNLGQGPELLIRYENEEAVDDSQLPKDRFSAERLKGVDSTLKIQPAELGDSAVYLCASSLTSGRAGEQFFGPGTRLTVL.

CDR3 nucleotide sequence: TGTGCCAGCTCACTCAGGACAGGGGTTGGCACCTATGAGCAGTTCTTC. Protein: CASSLRTGVGTYEQFF. The chain has TRBV18 and TRBJ2-1, with TRBD1 identical over 9 bases. V dropped 4 bases and J dropped 8; count of bases not matched to a gene: 12. The CDR3 contains 16 residues. Germline V gene lookup returns CDR1 KGHSH and CDR2 LQKENI. Using reference TRBV18 and TRBJ2-1 for the parts outside the CDR3, the full variable domain is NAGVMQNPRHLVRRRGQEARLRCSPMKGHSHVYWYRQLPEEGLKFMVYLQKENIIDESGMPKERFSAEFPKEGPSILRIQQVVRGDSAAYFCASSLRTGVGTYEQFFGPGTRLTVL.

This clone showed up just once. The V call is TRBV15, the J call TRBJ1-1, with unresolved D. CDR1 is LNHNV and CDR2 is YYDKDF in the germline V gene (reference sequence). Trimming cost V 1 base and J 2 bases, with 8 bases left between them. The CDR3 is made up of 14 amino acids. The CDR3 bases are TGTGCCACCAGCAGAGGGAGGGTTAACACTGAAGCTTTCTTT. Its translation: CATSRGRVNTEAFF.

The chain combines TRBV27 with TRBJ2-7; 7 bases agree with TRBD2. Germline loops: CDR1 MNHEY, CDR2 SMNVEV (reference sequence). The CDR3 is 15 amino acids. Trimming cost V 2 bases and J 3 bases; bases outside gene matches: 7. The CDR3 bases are TGTGCCAGCAGTTTAGGGGGGACTACCATCTACGAGCAGTACTTC. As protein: CASSLGGTTIYEQYF.

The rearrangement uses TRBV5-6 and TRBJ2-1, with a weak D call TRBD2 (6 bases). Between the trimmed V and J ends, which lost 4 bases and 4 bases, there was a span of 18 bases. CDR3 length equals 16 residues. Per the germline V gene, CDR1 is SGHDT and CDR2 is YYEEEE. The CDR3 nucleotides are TGTGCCAGCAGCCCGGCCGGAGGGAGGAGGTACAATGAGCAGTTCTTC. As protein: CASSPAGGRRYNEQFF.

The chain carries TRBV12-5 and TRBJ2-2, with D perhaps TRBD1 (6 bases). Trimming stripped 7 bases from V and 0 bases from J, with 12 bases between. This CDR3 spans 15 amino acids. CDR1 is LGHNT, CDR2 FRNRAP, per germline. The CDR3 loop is CASATGLANTGELFF. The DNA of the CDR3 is TGTGCTAGTGCTACAGGGTTAGCGAACACCGGGGAGCTGTTTTTT.

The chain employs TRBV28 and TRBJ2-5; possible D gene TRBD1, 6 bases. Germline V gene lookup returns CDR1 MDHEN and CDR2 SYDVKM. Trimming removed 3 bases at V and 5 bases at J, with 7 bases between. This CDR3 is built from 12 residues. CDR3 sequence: CASSFRGETQYF. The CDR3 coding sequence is TGTGCCAGCAGTTTCAGGGGTGAGACCCAGTACTTC.

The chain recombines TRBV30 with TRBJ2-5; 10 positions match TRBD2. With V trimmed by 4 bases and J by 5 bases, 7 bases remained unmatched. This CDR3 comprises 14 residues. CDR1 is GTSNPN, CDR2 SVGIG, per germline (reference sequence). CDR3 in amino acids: CAWIAGGVGETQYF. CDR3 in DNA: TGTGCCTGGATAGCGGGGGGTGTAGGGGAGACCCAGTACTTC.

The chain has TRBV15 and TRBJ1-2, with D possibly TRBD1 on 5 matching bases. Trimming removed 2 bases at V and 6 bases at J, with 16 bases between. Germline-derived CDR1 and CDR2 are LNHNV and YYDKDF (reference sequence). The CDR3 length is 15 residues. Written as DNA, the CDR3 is TGTGCCACCAGCAGAAGCCCATCGGGGGAGGATGGCTACACCTTC. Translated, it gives CATSRSPSGEDGYTF.

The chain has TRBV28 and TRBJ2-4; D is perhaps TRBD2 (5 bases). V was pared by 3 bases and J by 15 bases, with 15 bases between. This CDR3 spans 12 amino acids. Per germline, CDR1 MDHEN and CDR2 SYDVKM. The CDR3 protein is CASSFEGRVPYF. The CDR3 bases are TGTGCCAGCAGTTTCGAGGGAAGAGTGCCGTACTTC.